Described below is a single T cell receptor beta chain sequence and its context. This entry belongs to a study of T cells in Graves' hyperthyroidism and ophthalmopathy. The TCR beta CDR3 regions underwent amplification using RNA transcripts as the source. Primed by the HTBI set, a first-round RT-PCR was run on the TCR CDR3. Via MiXCR, TCRdb re-called the multiplex PCR reads, giving one row per CDR3 protein. The sample shows 700,000 or so distinct CDR3 sequences, about 15% of them seen only once. Trimming took 7 bases from V and 8 from J, leaving 14 bases between them. Germline values: CDR1 SQVTM, CDR2 ANQGSEA. This CDR3 comprises 11 residues.

The sequenced sample consisted of blood. The V gene is TRBV29-1, the J gene TRBJ1-2; no reliable D call. The source is a man aged 18-30 years with Graves' hyperthyroidism. In DNA, the CDR3 is TGCAGCGCCGAAAGAGGGTTCGGCTACACCTTC. It translates to CSAERGFGYTF.